A selection of T cell receptor beta chains follows, all from one sample in a study of blood T cell repertoires in COVID-19. Produced via immunoSEQ multiplex PCR; TCRdb's table is partial and in-frame only. This sample yields approximately 280,000 clones, of which roughly 89% are seen a single time; approximately 4.6% belongs to the top ten. What was sequenced was peripheral blood. These TCRs come from a man in his forties with acute or convalescent COVID-19. Each CDR3 is given with its conserved first and last residue. D genes are given only for firm matches. Clone size, where shown, is once, few, many, or a class for clones that have expanded.

d_gene	abundance	v_gene	len	j_gene	CDR3aa
NA	NA	TRBV28	14	TRBJ1-6	CASTEEGINSPLHF
NA	NA	TRBV15	16	TRBJ1-6	CATSRDRASEGSPLHF
NA	NA	TRBV3-1/TRBV3-2	13	TRBJ2-3	CASSNTRRGTQYF
TRBD1	NA	TRBV5-1	17	TRBJ1-6	CASSFLSGQGGNSPLHF
TRBD1	many	TRBV18	15	TRBJ1-2	CASSPGQGANYGYTF
TRBD2	NA	TRBV4-1	21	TRBJ2-1	CASSPSGAPTSGGGLYNEQFF
NA	NA	TRBV27	15	TRBJ1-5	CASSLWGDSNQPQHF
TRBD1	NA	TRBV19	15	TRBJ1-6	CASKADRGLDSPLHF
NA	NA	TRBV11-2	13	TRBJ1-5	CASSLNQDQPQHF
TRBD1	NA	TRBV6-5	15	TRBJ1-2	CASSLPGQGFYGYTF
TRBD1	NA	TRBV5-6	15	TRBJ2-7	CASSTLPGQASEQYF
TRBD1	NA	TRBV30	13	TRBJ1-2	CAGSPGQGNGYTF
TRBD1	NA	TRBV5-1	15	TRBJ2-7	CASSLDTGAYYEQYF
NA	NA	TRBV5-4	13	TRBJ1-1	CASSFHGETEAFF
NA	NA	TRBV19	14	TRBJ1-1	CASSIQRVWTEAFF
TRBD2	NA	TRBV19	15	TRBJ2-1	CAIFGTSGGAGEQFF
TRBD1	once	TRBV19	15	TRBJ1-5	CASSIGRGRGLPQHF
NA	NA	TRBV6-5	16	TRBJ2-6	CASSYGTPSGANVLTF
TRBD1	NA	TRBV6-2/TRBV6-3	14	TRBJ1-2	CASSYSAGGGGYTF
NA	NA	TRBV20-1	14	TRBJ1-1	CSASNAGQGVEAFF
TRBD1	few	TRBV5-1	15	TRBJ1-4	CASSADRGFGEKLFF
NA	NA	TRBV21-1	19	TRBJ1-5	CASSKRVTDRVGSNQPQHF
TRBD1	once	TRBV5-1	14	TRBJ1-1	CASSVGTEGTEAFF
TRBD1	NA	TRBV5-1	15	TRBJ1-4	CASSVTGVVGEKLFF
TRBD1	once	TRBV2	15	TRBJ1-2	CASSRSGQRVNGYTF
NA	NA	TRBV9	16	TRBJ1-6	CASSLAGPPVSSPLHF
TRBD1	NA	TRBV5-1	15	TRBJ1-5	CASSLGQGENQPQHF
TRBD1	NA	TRBV7-8	16	TRBJ1-2	CASSRATTGYNYGYTF
TRBD2	NA	TRBV15	17	TRBJ2-3	CATSRDRKRGATDTQYF